Presented here are 27 T cell receptor beta chains from one specimen sequenced in a study of cytotoxic CD8 clonotypes in ibrutinib-treated CLL. TCRdb's table, derived via immunoSEQ multiplex PCR, lists solely in-frame clones and lacks some. The sample lists over 120,000 clones, about three quarters seen once, with approximately 5.1% in the top ten. This specimen consisted of PBMCs, obtained after 24 months of ibrutinib treatment. The receptors were gathered from a human donor with chronic lymphocytic leukemia.

The genes are TRBV28 and TRBJ2-3, with 8 positions matching TRBD2. The J segment lost 7 bases and the V segment lost 6 bases, leaving 15 bases of the junction unmatched. The length of the CDR3 is 16 residues. Per the germline V gene, CDR1 is MDHEN and CDR2 is SYDVKM. This chain's CDR3 is CASSPPSGRALHTQYF. The CDR3 DNA follows: TGTGCCAGCAGCCCCCCATCCGGGAGGGCCCTTCATACGCAGTATTTT.

The CDR3 DNA reads TGTGCCAGCAGCCACCGGGCTAGCGGGATTGGCTACAATGAGCAGTTCTTC. Its translation: CASSHRASGIGYNEQFF. The rearrangement joins TRBV6-4 to TRBJ2-1; 9 nucleotides align to TRBD2. This CDR3 has 17 amino acids. The trim removed 6 bases at V and 3 bases at J, leaving 12 bases unmatched. Germline V lookup: CDR1 MRHNA, CDR2 SNTAGT.

Ten or more counts support this clone. This sequence joins TRBV4-3 and TRBJ2-5; 10 nucleotides line up with TRBD1. After removal of 4 bases from V and 4 bases from J, the junction contained 12 bases not matched to a gene. This CDR3 has 17 amino acids. CDR1 is LGHNA, CDR2 YSLEER, per germline. This chain's CDR3 is CASSPSHWTGGRETQYF. CDR3 in DNA: TGCGCCAGCAGCCCCTCCCACTGGACAGGGGGGCGAGAGACCCAGTACTTC.

The V and J genes are TRBV9 and TRBJ1-2, with TRBD1 matching 8 bases. The germline V gene has CDR1 SGDLS and CDR2 YYNGEE. The CDR3 consists of 14 residues. V lost 4 bases, J lost 5 bases, and 7 bases stayed unmatched. CDR3 in amino acids: CASSPGGPWYGYTF. CDR3 coding DNA: TGTGCCAGCAGCCCAGGGGGCCCATGGTATGGCTACACCTTC.

V and J are TRBV30 and TRBJ2-1, with no clear D. The CDR3 contains 14 residues. V was clipped by 2 bases and J by 1 base, with 9 bases between them. Germline V gene lookup returns CDR1 GTSNPN and CDR2 SVGIG (reference sequence). CDR3 nucleotide sequence: TGTGCCTGGAGTAGGTCGGATTCCTACAATGAGCAGTTCTTC. Residues: CAWSRSDSYNEQFF.

The rearrangement uses TRBV6-5 and TRBJ1-5; 12 nucleotides match TRBD1. The CDR3 extends over 14 amino acids. Germline CDR1 is MNHEY and CDR2 is SVGAGI. The ends lost 6 bases at V and 6 bases at J; junction bases unmatched: 3. CDR3 in DNA: TGTGCCAGCAGCCGGGACAGGGGGCGTCAGCCCCAGCATTTT. Encoded protein: CASSRDRGRQPQHF.

This chain uses TRBV5-1 with TRBJ2-5; TRBD2 matches at 8 bases. The CDR3 consists of 14 residues. Germline CDR1 SGHRS, CDR2 YFSETQ. The V segment lost 4 bases and the J segment 2 bases; nucleotides outside the gene matches: 4. The CDR3 protein is CASSIVAGQETQYF. The CDR3, as DNA: TGCGCCAGCAGCATCGTAGCGGGGCAAGAGACCCAGTACTTC.

The count of this clone is one. J is TRBJ1-2 and V is TRBV4-3; maybe TRBD1 (6 bases). This CDR3 comprises 14 residues. V gave up 6 bases and J gave up 9 bases, with 20 bases separating them. Germline V gene sequence: CDR1 LGHNA, CDR2 YSLEER. The CDR3 DNA reads TGCGCCAGCAGTCAGCAGCCAGGGGCAGGGAGCTACACCTTC. The encoded protein is CASSQQPGAGSYTF.

This sequence joins TRBV5-1 and TRBJ1-2; the D gene is possibly TRBD1 (5 bases). CDR3 length: 14 residues. Deletions cut 7 bases from V and 4 bases from J, with 17 bases between. Per the germline V gene, CDR1 is SGHRS and CDR2 is YFSETQ. The CDR3 region is CASHRSGGGYGYTF. DNA for the CDR3: TGCGCCAGCCACCGTAGCGGGGGGGGCTATGGCTACACCTTC.

V is TRBV7-6 and J is TRBJ2-2; 7 nucleotides match TRBD2. The CDR3 totals 17 residues. The trim removed 1 base at V and 4 bases at J, leaving 9 bases unmatched. Germline V gene lookup returns CDR1 SGHVS and CDR2 FNYEAQ. CDR3 sequence reads: CASSLVGLAEGTGELFF. The CDR3 coding sequence is TGTGCCAGCAGCTTAGTCGGGCTAGCGGAGGGCACCGGGGAGCTGTTTTTT.

This clone has more than one count but fewer than ten. The chain has TRBV27 and TRBJ2-5; D uncertain. This CDR3 comprises 13 residues. Germline lookup yields CDR1 MNHEY and CDR2 SMNVEV (reference sequence). V lost 4 bases and J lost 4, with 10 bases in between. The CDR3: CASSWAPPETQYF. DNA for the CDR3: TGTGCCAGCAGTTGGGCCCCCCCAGAGACCCAGTACTTC.

The chain links TRBV4-3 to TRBJ1-2, with TRBD1 matching 7 bases. Per germline, CDR1 LGHNA and CDR2 YSLEER. Trimming removed 4 bases from V and 6 bases from J; junction bases left unmatched: 11. The CDR3 loop spans 15 amino acids. The DNA for the CDR3 is TGCGCCAGCAGCCCAGGGGGGAAGGGCATCCATGGCTACACCTTC. This codes for CASSPGGKGIHGYTF.

In DNA, the CDR3 is TGTGCCAGCAGCCTCCTTTGGGGCGGGGAACCTGATACGCAGTATTTT. Encoded protein: CASSLLWGGEPDTQYF. This chain uses TRBV7-6 with TRBJ2-3; D may be TRBD2 (6 bases). The CDR3 has 16 amino acids. CDR1 SGHVS and CDR2 FNYEAQ come from the germline V gene. V gave up 5 bases and J gave up 6 bases, with 21 bases separating them.

The chain uses TRBV6-6 and TRBJ2-7; D unresolved. Trimming left V 6 bases short and J 4 bases short, with 7 bases between. The length of the CDR3 is 11 residues. Germline values: CDR1 MNHNY, CDR2 SVGAGI (reference sequence). For the CDR3, the DNA is TGTGCCAGCAGCCGCTCTTACGAGCAGTACTTC. Amino acid sequence: CASSRSYEQYF.

This chain links TRBV7-6 with TRBJ2-7, with D maybe TRBD1 (6 bases). Trimming left V 5 bases short and J 5 bases short, with 10 bases between. Germline V gene data show CDR1 as SGHVS and CDR2 as FNYEAQ. The CDR3 length is 12 residues. The CDR3, as DNA: TGTGCCAGCAGCCCATGGACAGACGAGCAGTACTTC. This encodes CASSPWTDEQYF. Supplemented by reference TRBV7-6 and TRBJ2-7, the full variable domain reads GAGVSQSPRYKVTKRGQDVALRCDPISGHVSLYWYRQALGQGPEFLTYFNYEAQQDKSGLPNDRFSAERPEGSISTLTIQRTEQRDSAMYRCASSPWTDEQYFGPGTRLTVT.

V and J are TRBV4-2 and TRBJ2-3; 9 nucleotides line up with TRBD2. There are 18 residues in the CDR3. The V segment lost 0 bases and the J segment 3 bases; nucleotides outside the gene matches: 10. Germline assignment: CDR1 LGHNA and CDR2 YNFKEQ. The CDR3 coding sequence is TGTGCCAGCAGCCAAGATCCCGGACTAGCGAATGGTACAGATACGCAGTATTTT. Encoded protein: CASSQDPGLANGTDTQYF.

The chain has TRBV11-3 and TRBJ2-2; the D gene could be TRBD1 or TRBD2 (5 bases each). The CDR3 covers 12 residues. Looked up from germline, CDR1 is SGHNT and CDR2 is YENEEA. V gave up 5 bases and J gave up 4 bases, with 5 bases separating them. CDR3 DNA sequence: TGTGCCAGCAGCGGGGGCACCGGGGAGCTGTTTTTT. Translating gives CASSGGTGELFF.

The V gene is TRBV7-2, the J gene TRBJ2-5, with 8 bases fitting TRBD2. The CDR3 covers 14 residues. Germline loops: CDR1 SGHTA, CDR2 FQGNSA. The V gene end was trimmed by 1 base and the J gene end by 5 bases; junction bases not matched to a gene: 3. The CDR3 sequence is CASSLGASGETQYF. The CDR3 nucleotides are TGTGCCAGCAGCTTAGGGGCTAGCGGGGAGACCCAGTACTTC.

This chain joins TRBV7-2 and TRBJ1-5; D is unresolved. The V gene lost 2 bases and the J gene lost 5 bases, with 10 bases spanning the gap. CDR3 length equals 14 residues. Germline values: CDR1 SGHTA, CDR2 FQGNSA. The CDR3 loop reads CASSLTRTDQPQHF. CDR3 in DNA: TGTGCCAGCAGCTTAACCCGGACCGATCAGCCCCAGCATTTT.

This clone turned up a few times. This chain joins TRBV7-2 and TRBJ2-7; 9 nucleotides line up with TRBD1. This CDR3 contains 14 residues. Germline V CDR1 and CDR2: SGHTA, FQGNSA. With 8 bases clipped from V and 7 bases from J, the junction kept 12 bases outside the gene matches. The CDR3 region is CASAHGTGMNEQYF. The CDR3, as DNA: TGTGCCAGCGCTCACGGGACAGGGATGAATGAGCAGTACTTC. The complete variable domain, with remaining parts taken from reference TRBV7-2 and TRBJ2-7, reads GAGVSQSPSNKVTEKGKDVELRCDPISGHTALYWYRQSLGQGLEFLIYFQGNSAPDKSGLPSDRFSAERTGGSVSTLTIQRTQQEDSAVYLCASAHGTGMNEQYFGPGTRLTVT.

The chain links TRBV19 to TRBJ2-1; D perhaps matches TRBD1 (6 bases). Trimming took off 0 bases at V and 4 bases at J, with 10 bases between the two ends. CDR1 and CDR2 from the germline V gene are LNHDA and SQIVND (reference sequence). The CDR3 consists of 15 residues. The CDR3 nucleotides read TGTGCCAGTAGTATAGATGCCGGACAGTACAATGAGCAGTTCTTC. Protein sequence: CASSIDAGQYNEQFF.

This clone is a singleton in its sample. This sequence joins TRBV28 and TRBJ2-2, with D uncertain. CDR3 length: 14 residues. CDR1 is MDHEN, CDR2 SYDVKM, per germline. V was cut by 8 bases and J by 2 bases, with 12 bases left in between. The CDR3: CASSAPANTGELFF. CDR3 DNA: TGTGCCAGCTCTGCCCCGGCTAACACCGGGGAGCTGTTTTTT.

The chain's CDR3 is CASNPGGPNYEQYF. The CDR3 nucleotides are TGTGCCAGCAATCCAGGGGGGCCTAACTACGAGCAGTACTTC. The rearrangement links TRBV27 to TRBJ2-7, with D possibly TRBD1 on 7 matching bases. Trimming left V 7 bases short and J 3 bases short, with 16 bases between. Germline CDR1 reads MNHEY; CDR2 reads SMNVEV (reference sequence). The CDR3 loop spans 14 amino acids.

The chain joins TRBV9 to TRBJ1-4, with D uncertain. Trimming pared 0 bases from V and 0 bases from J, leaving 9 bases between. CDR3 length equals 16 residues. Looked up from germline, CDR1 is SGDLS and CDR2 is YYNGEE. The CDR3 region is CASSVGDPATNEKLFF. DNA for the CDR3: TGTGCCAGCAGCGTAGGCGACCCTGCAACTAATGAAAAACTGTTTTTT.

This chain uses TRBV25-1 with TRBJ1-2; no clear D gene. The germline V and J ends were trimmed by 4 bases and 1 base, with 7 bases remaining between them. Germline V gene data show CDR1 as MGHDK and CDR2 as SYGVNS. The CDR3 runs 13 residues. DNA for the CDR3: TGTGCCAGCAGTGGGCCGATTAACTATGGCTACACCTTC. It encodes CASSGPINYGYTF.

The chain uses TRBV7-2 and TRBJ1-5; TRBD1 matches 9 bases. The germline gives CDR1 SGHTA, CDR2 FQGNSA. The CDR3 loop spans 15 amino acids. J gave up 7 bases and V 8 bases, and 12 bases lay outside the gene matches. For the CDR3, the DNA is TGTGCCAGCGCAGCCCTAACAGGGGGCGGGCAGCCCCAGCATTTT. Protein sequence: CASAALTGGGQPQHF.

The chain couples TRBV6-5 to TRBJ2-2, with TRBD2 matching 12 bases. This CDR3 contains 14 residues. The V and J ends lost 10 bases and 7 bases, in that order; junction bases with no gene match: 7. Germline CDR1 and CDR2: MNHEY and SVGAGI. This CDR3 reads CATRLAGAVGELFF. The CDR3 region has the DNA TGTGCCACCCGACTAGCGGGAGCTGTCGGGGAGCTGTTTTTT.